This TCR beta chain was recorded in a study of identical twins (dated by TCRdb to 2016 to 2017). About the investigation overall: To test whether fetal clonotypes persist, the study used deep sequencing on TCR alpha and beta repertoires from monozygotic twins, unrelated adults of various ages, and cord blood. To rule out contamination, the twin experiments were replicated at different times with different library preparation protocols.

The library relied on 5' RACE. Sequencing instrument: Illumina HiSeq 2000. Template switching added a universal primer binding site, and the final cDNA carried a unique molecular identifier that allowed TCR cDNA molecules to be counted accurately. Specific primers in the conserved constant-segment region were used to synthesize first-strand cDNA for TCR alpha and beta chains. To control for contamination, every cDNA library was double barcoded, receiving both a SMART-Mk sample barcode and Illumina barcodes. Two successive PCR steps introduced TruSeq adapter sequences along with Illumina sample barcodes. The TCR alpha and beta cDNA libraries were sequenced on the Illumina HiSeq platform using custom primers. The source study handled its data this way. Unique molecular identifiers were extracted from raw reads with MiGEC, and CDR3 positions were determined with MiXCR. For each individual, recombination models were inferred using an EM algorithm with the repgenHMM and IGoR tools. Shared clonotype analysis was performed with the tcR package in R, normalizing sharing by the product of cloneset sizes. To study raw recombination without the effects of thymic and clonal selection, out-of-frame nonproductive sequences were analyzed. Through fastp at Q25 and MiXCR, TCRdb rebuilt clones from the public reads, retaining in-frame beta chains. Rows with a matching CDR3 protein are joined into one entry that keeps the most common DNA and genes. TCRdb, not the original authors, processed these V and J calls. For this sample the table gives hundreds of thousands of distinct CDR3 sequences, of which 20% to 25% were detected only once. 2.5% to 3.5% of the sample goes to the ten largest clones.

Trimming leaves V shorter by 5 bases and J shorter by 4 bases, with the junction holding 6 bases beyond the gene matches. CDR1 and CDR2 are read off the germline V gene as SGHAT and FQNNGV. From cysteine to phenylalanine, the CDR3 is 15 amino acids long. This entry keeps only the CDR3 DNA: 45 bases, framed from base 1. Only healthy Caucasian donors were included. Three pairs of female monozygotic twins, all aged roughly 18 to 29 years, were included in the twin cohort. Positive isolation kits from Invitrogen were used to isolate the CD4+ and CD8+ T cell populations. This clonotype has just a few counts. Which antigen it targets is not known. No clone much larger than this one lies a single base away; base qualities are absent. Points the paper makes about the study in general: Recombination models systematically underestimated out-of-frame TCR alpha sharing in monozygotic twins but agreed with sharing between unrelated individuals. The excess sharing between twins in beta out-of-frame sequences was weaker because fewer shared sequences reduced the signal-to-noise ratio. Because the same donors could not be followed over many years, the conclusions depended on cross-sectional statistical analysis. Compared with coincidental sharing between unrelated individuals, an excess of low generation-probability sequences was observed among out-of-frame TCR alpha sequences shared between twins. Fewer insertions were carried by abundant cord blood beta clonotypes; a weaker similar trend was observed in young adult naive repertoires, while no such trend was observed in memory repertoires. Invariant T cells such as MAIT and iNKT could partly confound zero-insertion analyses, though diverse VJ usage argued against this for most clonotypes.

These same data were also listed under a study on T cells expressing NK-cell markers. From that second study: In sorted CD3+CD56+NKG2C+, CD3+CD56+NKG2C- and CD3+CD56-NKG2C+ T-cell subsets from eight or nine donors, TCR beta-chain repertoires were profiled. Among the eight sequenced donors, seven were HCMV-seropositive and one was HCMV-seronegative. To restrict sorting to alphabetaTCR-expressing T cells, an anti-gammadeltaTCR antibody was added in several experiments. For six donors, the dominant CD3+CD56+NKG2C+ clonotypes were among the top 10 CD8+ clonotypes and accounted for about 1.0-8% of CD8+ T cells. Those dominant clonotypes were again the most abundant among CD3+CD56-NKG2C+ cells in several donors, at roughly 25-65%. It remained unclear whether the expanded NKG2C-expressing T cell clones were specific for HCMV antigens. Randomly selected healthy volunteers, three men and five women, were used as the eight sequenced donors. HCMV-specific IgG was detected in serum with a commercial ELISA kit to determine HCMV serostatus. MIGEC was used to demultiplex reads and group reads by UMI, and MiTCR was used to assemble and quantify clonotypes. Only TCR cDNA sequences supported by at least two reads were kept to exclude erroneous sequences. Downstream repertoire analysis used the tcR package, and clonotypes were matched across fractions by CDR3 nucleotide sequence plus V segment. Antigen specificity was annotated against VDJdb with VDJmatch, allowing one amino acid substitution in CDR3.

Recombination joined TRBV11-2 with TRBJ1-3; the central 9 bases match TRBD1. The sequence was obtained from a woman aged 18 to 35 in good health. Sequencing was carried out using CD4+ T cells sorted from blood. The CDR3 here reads CASSPRTGAGNTIYF. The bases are TGTGCCAGCAGCCCGAGGACAGGGGCCGGAAACACCATATATTTT.